This T cell receptor (beta chain) was profiled in a study of shared clonotypes between healthy human individuals. This clone was counted a single time. Trimming cost V 4 bases and J 4 bases, with 13 bases left between them. Per the germline V gene, CDR1 is SNHLY and CDR2 is FYNNEI. The CDR3 has 14 residues. Sequencing was performed with immunoSEQ multiplex PCR; in TCRdb, only in-frame clones are kept and a portion is missing. The table has 1,500,000 or so clones, less than 99% seen once. The V gene is TRBV2, the J gene TRBJ1-2; TRBD1 is a possible D gene (6 bases). Source material: naive CD4+ T cells sorted from blood. Subset in this sample: CD45RA+ positively selected. This sequence was found in a young man in good health. CDR3 residues: CASSGAGASYGYTF. CDR3 nucleotide sequence: TGTGCCAGCAGTGGGGCGGGGGCCAGCTATGGCTACACCTTC.